This T cell receptor (beta chain) originates from a study of blood T cell repertoires in COVID-19. For the study at large: In each case, the material was cDNA or gDNA derived from T cells, B-cell-depleted T cells, or PBMCs.

Participants had their cohort set by participant-reported clinical history. Deletions cut 5 bases from V and 4 bases from J, with 7 bases between. This CDR3 contains 11 residues. Germline values: CDR1 GTSNPN, CDR2 SVGIG (reference sequence). The method was immunoSEQ multiplex PCR; TCRdb's version includes in-frame clones alone and lacks a portion of them. Here the sample spans about 400,000 clones, roughly 86% being singletons. The chain recombines TRBV30 with TRBJ2-3; D unclear. Sequencing input: PBMCs or T cells enriched from blood (not recorded which). The sequence came from a woman aged 40 to 55 with acute COVID-19. CDR3 protein: CAWGLADTQYF. CDR3 bases: TGTGCCTGGGGGCTTGCAGATACGCAGTATTTT.